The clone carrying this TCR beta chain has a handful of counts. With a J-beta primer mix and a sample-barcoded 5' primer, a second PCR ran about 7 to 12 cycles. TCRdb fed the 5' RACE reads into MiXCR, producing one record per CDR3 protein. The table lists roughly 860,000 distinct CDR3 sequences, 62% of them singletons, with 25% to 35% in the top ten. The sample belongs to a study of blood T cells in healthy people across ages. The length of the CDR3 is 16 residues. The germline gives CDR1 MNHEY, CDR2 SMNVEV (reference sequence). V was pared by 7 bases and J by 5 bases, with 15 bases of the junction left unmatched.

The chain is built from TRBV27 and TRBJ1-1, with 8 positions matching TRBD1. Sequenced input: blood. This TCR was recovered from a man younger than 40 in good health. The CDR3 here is CASTRTGNLDGTEAFF. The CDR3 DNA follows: TGTGCCAGCACCCGGACAGGGAACCTTGACGGGACTGAAGCTTTCTTT.